The T cell receptor (beta chain) under discussion was sequenced for a study of CD8 T cells in ankylosing spondylitis. As for this clonotype: Its antigen is unidentified.

TCRdb fed the 5' RACE reads into MiXCR, producing one record per CDR3 protein. The sample lists 670,000 or so distinct CDR3 sequences, under 20% occurring once. The study, taken as a whole, reports: Roughly eight highly homologous variants made up a TCR beta motif that seemed to typify ankylosing spondylitis blood.

After removal of 3 bases from V and 3 bases from J, the junction contained 15 bases not matched to a gene. This CDR3 is built from 20 residues. The sequence was collected from a male donor with ankylosing spondylitis. The chain recombines TRBV12-3 or TRBV12-4 with TRBJ2-1, with 12 nucleotides matching TRBD2. The source material was blood, either unsorted or a sorted T cell fraction (not recorded which). CDR3 protein: CASSFGPTSGSLGYYNEQFF. In DNA form, the CDR3 reads TGTGCCAGCAGTTTCGGCCCGACTAGCGGGAGTCTGGGCTACTACAATGAGCAGTTCTTC.